The clone carrying this T cell receptor beta chain was seen just once. Its antigen is not known. This sample is drawn from a study of shared clonotypes between healthy human individuals. Study context: Used for every donor were three CD4 naive, three CD4 memory, two CD8 naive and one CD8 memory plate. Study observations and caveats: Rarefaction demonstrated incomplete sorted-subset sequencing despite large depth.

Original analysis: In the immunoSEQ data, sequences were junction-only and lacked quality scores, so filtering differed. Sequenced by immunoSEQ multiplex PCR; TCRdb stores in-frame clones only, minus some. V, J and clone size are taken as reported in that table, and D and trimming were inferred from the DNA itself. The data contain approximately 720,000 clones, about 91% of them seen just once; the ten biggest clones take up 24%. As defined, naive CD8 cells were CD45RO-negative and positively selected for CCR7, with terminally differentiated effector memory CD45RA+ cells excluded. This CDR3 contains 14 residues. Germline V gene sequence: CDR1 MNHNS, CDR2 SASEGT. V dropped 1 base and J dropped 5 bases, with 10 bases sitting between them.

The chain links TRBV6-1 to TRBJ2-3; possible D gene TRBD1, 5 bases. The origin of this receptor is a young man in good health. Sequencing used naive CD8+ T cells sorted from blood. The CDR3 protein is CASSEEDRQDTQYF. The CDR3 region has the DNA TGTGCCAGCAGTGAAGAAGACAGACAAGATACGCAGTATTTT.